These 23 T cell receptor beta chains were sequenced from one sample in a study of blood T cell repertoires in COVID-19. The table came from immunoSEQ multiplex PCR; TCRdb's copy has only in-frame clones and leaves some out. The profile shows some 120,000 clones, approximately 68% of them singletons. Sequencing was performed on peripheral blood. The receptors originated from a woman aged 70-85 years with acute or convalescent COVID-19.

V and J are TRBV10-3 and TRBJ2-3; weak D call: TRBD2 (6 bases). Trimming left V 0 bases short and J 0 bases short, with 7 bases between. Germline V gene lookup returns CDR1 ENHRY and CDR2 SYGVKD. CDR3 length: 15 residues. This chain's CDR3 is CAISESSGSTDTQYF. In DNA form, the CDR3 reads TGTGCCATCAGTGAGTCGAGCGGGAGCACAGATACGCAGTATTTT.

V is TRBV19 and J is TRBJ2-1; possible D gene TRBD2, 5 bases. There are 15 residues in the CDR3. Trimming pared 5 bases from V and 4 bases from J, leaving 15 bases between. Germline CDR1 and CDR2: LNHDA and SQIVND (reference sequence). The CDR3 is CASSPLGVGYNEQFF. CDR3 sequence (DNA): TGTGCCAGTAGTCCTCTGGGAGTTGGGTACAATGAGCAGTTCTTC.

V usage is TRBV12-3 or TRBV12-4 and J usage is TRBJ1-1; D ambiguous. V lost 1 base and J lost 5, with 8 bases in between. The CDR3 sequence is 13 residues long. DNA of the CDR3: TGTGCCAGCAGTTTAGGAACATGGACTGAAGCTTTCTTT. The encoded protein is CASSLGTWTEAFF.

The sample holds a few counts of this clone. Here the CDR3 DNA reads TGTGCCAGCAGTTTAGCCAGAAATGAAAAACTGTTTTTT. It yields the protein CASSLARNEKLFF. V gene TRBV12-3 or TRBV12-4 combines with J gene TRBJ1-4, with D unresolved. Trimming left V 0 bases short and J 5 bases short, with 4 bases between. The CDR3 has 13 residues.

The chain recombines TRBV15 with TRBJ2-5; the match to TRBD1 covers 7 bases. CDR1 and CDR2 (germline): LNHNV, YYDKDF (reference sequence). CDR3 length equals 14 residues. V was clipped by 1 base and J by 3 bases; unmatched bases: 2. As DNA, the CDR3 is TGTGCCACCAGCAGAGGGGGGACAGAAGAGACCCAGTACTTC. It is translated as CATSRGGTEETQYF.

V usage is TRBV6-5 and J usage is TRBJ2-7; D not certain. There are 14 residues in the CDR3. The germline V and J ends were trimmed by 5 bases and 5 bases, with 16 bases remaining between them. The germline CDR1 and CDR2 sequences are MNHEY and SVGAGI. This CDR3 is CASSLQVGPNEQYF. CDR3 DNA sequence: TGTGCCAGCAGTCTCCAGGTGGGTCCGAACGAGCAGTACTTC.

The CDR3 reads CASSEQGSPNIQYF. DNA of the CDR3: TGCGCCAGCAGTGAGCAGGGGTCCCCAAACATTCAGTACTTC. V and J are TRBV10-2 and TRBJ2-4, with a weak D call TRBD1 (6 bases). V shed 2 bases and J shed 6 bases, with 11 bases lying between them. CDR1 is WSHSY and CDR2 is SAAADI in the germline V gene. The CDR3 sequence is 14 residues long.

The rearrangement links TRBV10-1 to TRBJ2-7, with 9 positions matching TRBD1. Losses at the gene ends were 5 bases for V and 5 bases for J; bases not matched to a gene: 7. The CDR3 runs 14 residues. Looked up from germline, CDR1 is WNHNN and CDR2 is SYGVQD (reference sequence). The CDR3 sequence is CASSSGTGNNEQYF. CDR3 bases: TGCGCCAGCAGTTCCGGGACAGGGAATAACGAGCAGTACTTC.

Here the CDR3 reads CASRYEENSPLHF. The CDR3 nucleotides are TGTGCCAGCAGGTATGAAGAGAATTCACCCCTCCACTTT. The chain uses TRBV2 and TRBJ1-6; D not certain. This CDR3 has 13 amino acids. Germline lookup yields CDR1 SNHLY and CDR2 FYNNEI. Trimming removed 6 bases from V and 7 bases from J, with 10 bases in between. Supplemented by reference TRBV2 and TRBJ1-6, the full variable domain reads EPEVTQTPSHQVTQMGQEVILRCVPISNHLYFYWYRQILGQKVEFLVSFYNNEISEKSEIFDDQFSVERPDGSNFTLKIRSTKLEDSAMYFCASRYEENSPLHFGNGTRLTVT.

This clone was detected only a few times. The chain has TRBV7-2 and TRBJ2-1; 8 positions match TRBD1. This CDR3 contains 16 residues. With V trimmed by 6 bases and J by 7 bases, 14 bases remained unmatched. The V gene's germline CDR1 is SGHTA and CDR2 FQGNSA. The CDR3 DNA is TGTGCCAGCAGTCCTAGGACAGGGACGGATACGAATGAGCAGTTCTTC. Protein: CASSPRTGTDTNEQFF.

J is TRBJ2-7 and V is TRBV2; no firm D call. CDR3 length: 15 residues. The germline gives CDR1 SNHLY, CDR2 FYNNEI. V was pared by 7 bases and J by 0 bases, with 16 bases between. In DNA form, the CDR3 reads TGTGCCAGCAATTCGTTAACAGTTCCCTCCTACGAGCAGTACTTC. Residues: CASNSLTVPSYEQYF. Supplemented by reference TRBV2 and TRBJ2-7, the full variable domain reads EPEVTQTPSHQVTQMGQEVILRCVPISNHLYFYWYRQILGQKVEFLVSFYNNEISEKSEIFDDQFSVERPDGSNFTLKIRSTKLEDSAMYFCASNSLTVPSYEQYFGPGTRLTVT.

This chain uses TRBV25-1 with TRBJ1-2, with D possibly being TRBD1 (5 bases). Trimming removed 4 bases from V and 8 bases from J, with 11 bases in between. Germline CDR1 is MGHDK and CDR2 is SYGVNS. This CDR3 is built from 12 residues. CDR3 sequence (DNA): TGTGCCAGCAGTGTTTCGGGGGTGGGCTACACCTTC. It translates to CASSVSGVGYTF.

The rearrangement links TRBV7-9 to TRBJ2-1, with TRBD2 matching 9 bases. The V segment lost 6 bases and the J segment 8 bases; nucleotides outside the gene matches: 8. The CDR3 runs to 14 residues. CDR1 and CDR2 from the germline V gene are SEHNR and FQNEAQ (reference sequence). Written as DNA, the CDR3 is TGTGCCAGCAGGTTGGCTAGCGGGGTACATGAGCAGTTCTTC. This gives the protein CASRLASGVHEQFF.

As DNA, the CDR3 is TGCGCCAGCAGCCAAGAGGGAGGGGCTGGAGGGACCCAGTACTTC. It translates to CASSQEGGAGGTQYF. The chain has TRBV4-1 and TRBJ2-5; 7 bases agree with TRBD2. V dropped 0 bases and J dropped 7; count of bases not matched to a gene: 8. CDR3 length equals 15 residues. The germline V gene encodes CDR1 MGHRA and CDR2 YSYEKL.

This clone was counted once. The V and J genes are TRBV30 and TRBJ2-3; TRBD2 aligns across 9 bases. Per germline, CDR1 GTSNPN and CDR2 SVGIG (reference sequence). V shed 7 bases and J 2 bases; nucleotides not matched to a gene: 7. The CDR3 covers 14 residues. The CDR3 protein is CALLGGRATDTQYF. In nucleotides, the CDR3 is TGTGCCTTATTAGGCGGGAGGGCCACAGATACGCAGTATTTT.

The count of this clone is one. The chain links TRBV5-4 to TRBJ2-7, with unresolved D. The CDR3 is 13 residues long. Trimming took 0 bases from V and 6 from J, leaving 10 bases between them. Germline-derived CDR1 and CDR2 are SGHNT and YYREEE (reference sequence). In nucleotides, the CDR3 is TGTGCCAGCAGCTTGGGTTCGGAGAGCGAGCAGTACTTC. This sequence encodes CASSLGSESEQYF.

At least ten counts were recorded for this clone. This chain uses TRBV5-4 with TRBJ1-2; D is ambiguous. Trimming cost V 0 bases and J 4 bases, with 13 bases left between them. The CDR3 sequence is 15 residues long. Looked up from germline, CDR1 is SGHNT and CDR2 is YYREEE (reference sequence). CDR3 nucleotide sequence: TGTGCCAGCAGCTTGGATGGTTCGGTCGCCTATGGCTACACCTTC. It is translated as CASSLDGSVAYGYTF. The full variable domain, in which reference TRBV5-4 and TRBJ1-2 provide the parts outside the CDR3, is ETGVTQSPTHLIKTRGQQVTLRCSSQSGHNTVSWYQQALGQGPQFIFQYYREEENGRGNFPPRFSGLQFPNYSSELNVNALELDDSALYLCASSLDGSVAYGYTFGSGTRLTVV.

This chain links TRBV6-1 with TRBJ2-5; D is possibly TRBD1 (5 bases). The CDR3 extends over 15 amino acids. Looked up from germline, CDR1 is MNHNS and CDR2 is SASEGT. V was shortened by 1 base and J by 5 bases, with 14 bases between the two germline ends. The CDR3 here is CASSEGKAGLETQYF. CDR3 nucleotide sequence: TGTGCCAGCAGTGAAGGAAAGGCAGGGTTGGAGACCCAGTACTTC.

This chain joins TRBV2 and TRBJ1-5; a possible D gene is TRBD1 (5 bases). Germline lookup yields CDR1 SNHLY and CDR2 FYNNEI. V lost 2 bases, J lost 4 bases, and 12 bases lay in between. This CDR3 region has 15 residues. CDR3 sequence: CASSESGTTNQPQHF. The CDR3 DNA follows: TGTGCCAGCAGTGAATCGGGGACTACTAATCAGCCCCAGCATTTT.

This chain uses TRBV7-6 with TRBJ1-5; no clear D. Germline-derived CDR1 and CDR2 are SGHVS and FNYEAQ. The V and J ends lost 1 base and 7 bases respectively, with 11 bases between them. The CDR3 length is 14 residues. CDR3 in amino acids: CASSLEVSEQPQHF. The CDR3 nucleotides read TGTGCCAGCAGCTTAGAGGTCAGCGAACAGCCCCAGCATTTT.

The V and J genes are TRBV18 and TRBJ1-1; 8 bases fit TRBD1. This CDR3 comprises 19 residues. Germline CDR1 and CDR2: KGHSH and LQKENI. V lost 2 bases to trimming and J lost 2 bases; unmatched junction nucleotides: 16. This chain's CDR3 is CASSPYVTGVQGQNTEAFF. CDR3 bases: TGTGCCAGCTCACCATACGTGACAGGGGTACAGGGGCAAAACACTGAAGCTTTCTTT.

This rearrangement joins TRBV5-1 to TRBJ2-3; 8 positions agree with TRBD1. Germline CDR1 reads SGHRS; CDR2 reads YFSETQ. The length of the CDR3 is 17 residues. Trimming removed 1 base from V and 2 bases from J; junction bases left unmatched: 9. CDR3 in DNA: TGCGCCAGCAGCTTGACAAACAGGGGGTTCTCCACAGATACGCAGTATTTT. Translated: CASSLTNRGFSTDTQYF. The full variable domain, with the rest looked up from reference TRBV5-1 and TRBJ2-3, is KAGVTQTPRYLIKTRGQQVTLSCSPISGHRSVSWYQQTPGQGLQFLFEYFSETQRNKGNFPGRFSGRQFSNSRSEMNVSTLELGDSALYLCASSLTNRGFSTDTQYFGPGTRLTVL.

The J gene is TRBJ1-1, the V gene TRBV9, with D uncertain. V shed 4 bases and J shed 2 bases, with 12 bases lying between them. The CDR3 covers 14 residues. Per germline, CDR1 SGDLS and CDR2 YYNGEE. The CDR3 reads CASSSGYPNTEAFF. Here the CDR3 DNA reads TGTGCCAGCAGCTCCGGGTACCCAAACACTGAAGCTTTCTTT.